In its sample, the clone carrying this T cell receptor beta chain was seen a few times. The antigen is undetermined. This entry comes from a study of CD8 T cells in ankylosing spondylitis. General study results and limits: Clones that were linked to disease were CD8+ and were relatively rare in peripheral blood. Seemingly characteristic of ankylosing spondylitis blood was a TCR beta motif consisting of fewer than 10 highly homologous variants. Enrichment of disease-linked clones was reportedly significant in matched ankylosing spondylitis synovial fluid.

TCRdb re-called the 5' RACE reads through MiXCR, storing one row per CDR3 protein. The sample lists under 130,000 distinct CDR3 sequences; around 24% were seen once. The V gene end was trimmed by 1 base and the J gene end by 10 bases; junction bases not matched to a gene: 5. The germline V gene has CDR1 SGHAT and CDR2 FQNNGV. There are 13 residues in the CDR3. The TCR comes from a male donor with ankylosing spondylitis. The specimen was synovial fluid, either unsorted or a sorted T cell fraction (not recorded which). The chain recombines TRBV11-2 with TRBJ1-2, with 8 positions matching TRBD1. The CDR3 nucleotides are TGTGCCAGCAGCTTAGGACAGGGGAGGGACTACACCTTC. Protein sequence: CASSLGQGRDYTF.